These T cell receptor beta chains were read from a single sample in a study of shared clonotypes between healthy human individuals. The protocol was immunoSEQ multiplex PCR, while the TCRdb copy is restricted to in-frame clones and leaves out a portion. Among 2 million to 2.5 million clones listed, approximately 95% were seen once. The sequenced sample consisted of naive CD4+ T cells from PBMCs. All receptors come from a man aged 18 to 30 in good health. Some clones in this sample may be carry-over from other donors' samples. The CDR3 runs from the conserved cysteine through the conserved F or W. Fields, in order: J gene, V gene, D gene, CDR3 length, clone size, CDR3 protein, CDR3 DNA. The D gene is left open where the match is weak. The size entry is marked missing in some rows and otherwise reads once, few, many or a size class.

J gene: TRBJ1-2
V gene: TRBV18
D gene: -
CDR3 length: 17
clone size: -
CDR3 protein: CASSPDGTGRFDYGYTF
CDR3 DNA: TGTGCCAGCTCACCGGATGGCACAGGCCGGTTTGACTATGGCTACACCTTC

J gene: TRBJ2-7
V gene: TRBV18
D gene: TRBD1
CDR3 length: 13
clone size: -
CDR3 protein: CASSRTGTYEQYF
CDR3 DNA: TGTGCCAGCTCGCGGACAGGTACCTACGAGCAGTACTTC

J gene: TRBJ2-1
V gene: TRBV9
D gene: TRBD2
CDR3 length: 16
clone size: -
CDR3 protein: CASSDSIAGVVSEQFF
CDR3 DNA: TGTGCCAGCAGTGATTCAATAGCGGGAGTCGTAAGTGAGCAGTTCTTC

J gene: TRBJ2-1
V gene: TRBV12-5
D gene: TRBD2
CDR3 length: 17
clone size: once
CDR3 protein: CASGLTTSARSYNEQFF
CDR3 DNA: TGTGCTAGTGGTTTGACGACTAGCGCACGCTCCTACAATGAGCAGTTCTTC

J gene: TRBJ2-5
V gene: TRBV4-1
D gene: -
CDR3 length: 14
clone size: -
CDR3 protein: CASRAFGHQETQYF
CDR3 DNA: TGCGCCAGCAGAGCCTTTGGACACCAAGAGACCCAGTACTTC

J gene: TRBJ2-1
V gene: TRBV5-1
D gene: -
CDR3 length: 17
clone size: -
CDR3 protein: CASSSWDGSPEGNEQFF
CDR3 DNA: TGCGCCAGCAGCTCGTGGGACGGATCCCCCGAAGGGAATGAGCAGTTCTTC

J gene: TRBJ2-2
V gene: TRBV14
D gene: -
CDR3 length: 13
clone size: -
CDR3 protein: CATSGSGPGELFF
CDR3 DNA: TGTGCCACCTCGGGGAGCGGCCCCGGGGAGCTGTTTTTT

J gene: TRBJ1-3
V gene: TRBV18
D gene: -
CDR3 length: 15
clone size: -
CDR3 protein: CASSDGTNSGNTIYF
CDR3 DNA: TGTGCCAGCTCAGACGGGACAAACTCTGGAAACACCATATATTTT

J gene: TRBJ1-3
V gene: TRBV4-1
D gene: -
CDR3 length: 16
clone size: -
CDR3 protein: CASSQGMVRQGNTIYF
CDR3 DNA: TGCGCCAGCAGCCAGGGGATGGTGCGGCAGGGAAACACCATATATTTT

J gene: TRBJ2-3
V gene: TRBV5-4
D gene: -
CDR3 length: 15
clone size: -
CDR3 protein: CASSMGGRTTDTQYF
CDR3 DNA: TGTGCCAGCAGCATGGGAGGCAGGACCACAGATACGCAGTATTTT

J gene: TRBJ1-1
V gene: TRBV29-1
D gene: -
CDR3 length: 13
clone size: once
CDR3 protein: CSVEDPVYGEAFF
CDR3 DNA: TGCAGCGTTGAAGATCCTGTGTATGGTGAAGCTTTCTTT

J gene: TRBJ2-7
V gene: TRBV7-7
D gene: -
CDR3 length: 13
clone size: -
CDR3 protein: CASSTSIGSEQYF
CDR3 DNA: TGTGCCAGCAGCACCTCAATCGGGAGTGAGCAGTACTTC

J gene: TRBJ2-7
V gene: TRBV6-5
D gene: -
CDR3 length: 15
clone size: once
CDR3 protein: CASKVRRSPAYEQYF
CDR3 DNA: TGTGCCAGCAAAGTAAGACGGTCCCCCGCCTACGAGCAGTACTTC

J gene: TRBJ2-5
V gene: TRBV5-4
D gene: -
CDR3 length: 14
clone size: -
CDR3 protein: CASSLRGTQETQYF
CDR3 DNA: TGTGCCAGCAGCTTGAGAGGGACCCAAGAGACCCAGTACTTC

J gene: TRBJ2-4
V gene: TRBV29-1
D gene: TRBD1
CDR3 length: 14
clone size: -
CDR3 protein: CSVKTGGIRNIQYF
CDR3 DNA: TGCAGCGTAAAGACAGGGGGCATCAGAAACATTCAGTACTTC

J gene: TRBJ2-7
V gene: TRBV12-5
D gene: TRBD2
CDR3 length: 11
clone size: -
CDR3 protein: CASDPGGEQYF
CDR3 DNA: TGTGCTAGCGACCCCGGGGGGGAGCAGTACTTC

J gene: TRBJ2-7
V gene: TRBV7-8
D gene: TRBD1
CDR3 length: 16
clone size: -
CDR3 protein: CASSLWGRQGSNEQYF
CDR3 DNA: TGTGCCAGCAGCTTATGGGGTCGACAGGGTTCTAACGAGCAGTACTTC

J gene: TRBJ1-3
V gene: TRBV4-2
D gene: -
CDR3 length: 16
clone size: -
CDR3 protein: CASSHPGRISGNTIYF
CDR3 DNA: TGTGCCAGCAGCCACCCGGGACGCATCTCTGGAAACACCATATATTTT

J gene: TRBJ1-1
V gene: TRBV10-3
D gene: -
CDR3 length: 14
clone size: -
CDR3 protein: CAISESQGSTEAFF
CDR3 DNA: TGTGCCATCAGTGAGTCGCAGGGATCCACTGAAGCTTTCTTT

J gene: TRBJ2-7
V gene: TRBV5-1
D gene: -
CDR3 length: 14
clone size: once
CDR3 protein: CASTPGWGAREQYF
CDR3 DNA: TGCGCCAGCACCCCCGGTTGGGGAGCTCGTGAGCAGTACTTC

J gene: TRBJ1-2
V gene: TRBV5-4
D gene: TRBD1
CDR3 length: 17
clone size: -
CDR3 protein: CASQLGDRGHLRDGYTF
CDR3 DNA: TGTGCCAGTCAGTTGGGCGACAGGGGGCATCTACGGGATGGCTACACCTTC

J gene: TRBJ2-3
V gene: TRBV10-3
D gene: -
CDR3 length: 16
clone size: -
CDR3 protein: CAIRGQLGQGGDTQYF
CDR3 DNA: TGTGCCATCAGAGGGCAGCTGGGCCAGGGCGGAGATACGCAGTATTTT

J gene: TRBJ1-2
V gene: TRBV10-2
D gene: TRBD1
CDR3 length: 15
clone size: -
CDR3 protein: CASTVDRGDNYGYTF
CDR3 DNA: TGCGCCAGCACCGTAGACAGGGGCGATAACTATGGCTACACCTTC

J gene: TRBJ2-3
V gene: TRBV5-1
D gene: TRBD2
CDR3 length: 14
clone size: -
CDR3 protein: CASSLGREGDTQYF
CDR3 DNA: TGCGCCAGCAGCTTGGGACGGGAGGGCGATACGCAGTATTTT

J gene: TRBJ2-2
V gene: TRBV9
D gene: TRBD1
CDR3 length: 15
clone size: -
CDR3 protein: CASRDREKNTGELFF
CDR3 DNA: TGTGCCAGCAGGGACAGGGAAAAGAACACCGGGGAGCTGTTTTTT

J gene: TRBJ2-3
V gene: TRBV20-1
D gene: -
CDR3 length: 10
clone size: -
CDR3 protein: CSAGADTQYF
CDR3 DNA: TGCAGTGCGGGCGCAGATACGCAGTATTTT

J gene: TRBJ1-1
V gene: TRBV28
D gene: -
CDR3 length: 11
clone size: few
CDR3 protein: CASTRGTEAFF
CDR3 DNA: TGTGCCAGCACAAGGGGCACTGAAGCTTTCTTT

J gene: TRBJ1-1
V gene: TRBV15
D gene: TRBD1
CDR3 length: 16
clone size: few
CDR3 protein: CATSRDLGTGSTEAFF
CDR3 DNA: TGTGCCACCAGCAGAGACCTAGGGACAGGGTCCACTGAAGCTTTCTTT

J gene: TRBJ2-3
V gene: TRBV7-2
D gene: TRBD2
CDR3 length: 16
clone size: once
CDR3 protein: CASSLDSGRAGDTQYF
CDR3 DNA: TGTGCCAGCAGCTTAGACTCCGGGAGGGCCGGAGATACGCAGTATTTT

J gene: TRBJ1-5
V gene: TRBV18
D gene: -
CDR3 length: 14
clone size: -
CDR3 protein: CASSPLTGNQPQHF
CDR3 DNA: TGTGCCAGCTCACCGTTAACAGGCAATCAGCCCCAGCATTTT

J gene: TRBJ2-1
V gene: TRBV5-1
D gene: TRBD1
CDR3 length: 16
clone size: -
CDR3 protein: CASSLMGQGADNEQFF
CDR3 DNA: TGCGCCAGCAGCTTGATGGGACAGGGGGCGGACAATGAGCAGTTCTTC

J gene: TRBJ1-5
V gene: TRBV29-1
D gene: -
CDR3 length: 12
clone size: -
CDR3 protein: CSAGNFWQPQHF
CDR3 DNA: TGCAGCGCTGGTAACTTTTGGCAGCCCCAGCATTTT

J gene: TRBJ2-6
V gene: TRBV7-9
D gene: -
CDR3 length: 18
clone size: -
CDR3 protein: CASSFLQGLDSGANVLTF
CDR3 DNA: TGTGCCAGCAGCTTTCTGCAGGGCTTAGACTCTGGGGCCAACGTCCTGACTTTC

J gene: TRBJ2-5
V gene: TRBV5-1
D gene: -
CDR3 length: 14
clone size: -
CDR3 protein: CASSGGDSQETQYF
CDR3 DNA: TGCGCCAGCAGCGGCGGGGACAGCCAAGAGACCCAGTACTTC

J gene: TRBJ1-6
V gene: TRBV30
D gene: TRBD1
CDR3 length: 18
clone size: once
CDR3 protein: CACQTGGTFSSYNSPLHF
CDR3 DNA: TGTGCCTGCCAGACAGGGGGAACATTTTCTTCCTATAATTCACCCCTCCACTTT

J gene: TRBJ2-5
V gene: TRBV28
D gene: TRBD2
CDR3 length: 17
clone size: -
CDR3 protein: CASSLSPRTGGVETQYF
CDR3 DNA: TGTGCCAGCAGTTTATCTCCCCGTACGGGAGGGGTAGAGACCCAGTACTTC

J gene: TRBJ1-1
V gene: TRBV7-9
D gene: -
CDR3 length: 13
clone size: -
CDR3 protein: CASSLLPNTEAFF
CDR3 DNA: TGTGCCAGCAGCTTACTTCCGAACACTGAAGCTTTCTTT